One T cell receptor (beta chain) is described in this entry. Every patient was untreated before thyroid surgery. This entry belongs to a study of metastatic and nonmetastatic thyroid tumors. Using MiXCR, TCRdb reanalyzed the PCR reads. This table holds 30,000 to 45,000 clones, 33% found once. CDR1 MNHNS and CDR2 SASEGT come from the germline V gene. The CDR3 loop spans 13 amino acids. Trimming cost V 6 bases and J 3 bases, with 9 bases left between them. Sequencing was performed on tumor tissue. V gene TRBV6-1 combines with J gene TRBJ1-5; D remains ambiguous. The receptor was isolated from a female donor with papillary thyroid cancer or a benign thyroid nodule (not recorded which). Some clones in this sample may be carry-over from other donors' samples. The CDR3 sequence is CASSLGNNQPQHF. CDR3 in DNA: TGTGCCAGCAGCCTTGGAAACAATCAGCCCCAGCATTTT.